The 2 T cell receptor beta chains in this list originate from one sample, sequenced in a study of cytomegalovirus exposure and HLA in healthy donors. It was with 60 Vbeta and 13 Jbeta primers that the PCR ran. TCRdb keeps only in-frame clones here, not all; method: immunoSEQ multiplex PCR. The sample records about 93,000 clones, approximately 80% being singletons. The sample taken for sequencing was PBMCs. The receptor source for this set is a man aged 45 to 65 in good health and CMV-seronegative.

This rearrangement joins TRBV4-2 to TRBJ2-1; 12 bases are a match to TRBD2. Germline V gene sequence: CDR1 LGHNA, CDR2 YNFKEQ. The V and J ends lost 1 base and 8 bases, in that order; junction bases with no gene match: 6. This CDR3 comprises 16 residues. The CDR3 reads CASSQVASGRAYEQFF. The CDR3 DNA is TGTGCCAGCAGCCAAGTGGCTAGCGGGAGGGCCTATGAGCAGTTCTTC.

A single count supports this clone. The V and J genes are TRBV18 and TRBJ1-5, with 7 bases that match TRBD1. J gave up 4 bases and V 5 bases, and 8 bases lay outside the gene matches. CDR1 and CDR2 from the germline V gene are KGHSH and LQKENI. The length of the CDR3 is 15 residues. CDR3 protein: CASSSQGGRNQPQHF. The CDR3 bases are TGTGCCAGCTCATCCCAGGGGGGACGGAATCAGCCCCAGCATTTT.